The rows below give T cell receptor beta chains drawn from one sample of a study of T-cell reconstitution after alpha-beta-depleted transplantation in children. Each CDR3 protein gets one entry after TCRdb re-called the PCR reads with MiXCR. The table has more than 200,000 distinct CDR3 sequences, 20% to 30% seen once. The sample in question was PBMCs, mostly from graft donor cells, obtained 360 days after TCRalphabeta/CD19-depleted stem cell transplant. These TCRs come from a female patient aged 2-15 years who had a stem cell transplant for congenital amegakaryocytic thrombocytopenia, so the T cells may come from the graft donor. CDR3s include the opening cysteine and the closing phenylalanine or tryptophan. The D gene is left open where the match is weak. Size is stated for part of the rows, as once, few or many counts, or as a class when the clone is expanded.

clone_size,d_call,v_call,j_call,cdr3_aa,cdr3_nt
few,.,TRBV29-1,TRBJ2-1,CSVGGPGVYNEQFF,TGCAGCGTGGGAGGTCCTGGGGTCTACAATGAGCAGTTCTTC
.,TRBD2,TRBV4-2,TRBJ2-3,CASSQDQGLAGEADTQYF,TGTGCCAGCAGCCAAGACCAGGGACTAGCGGGAGAAGCAGATACGCAGTATTTT
.,.,TRBV23-1,TRBJ2-4,CASSPRPKNIQYF,TGCGCCAGCAGTCCACGGCCCAAAAACATTCAGTACTTC
.,.,TRBV24-1,TRBJ2-5,CATSDRGQNTDLQETQYF,TGTGCCACCAGTGATAGAGGCCAGAACACGGACCTCCAAGAGACCCAGTACTTC
.,TRBD1,TRBV3-1,TRBJ1-2,CASTRTGLSYGYTF,TGTGCCAGCACCCGGACAGGTCTTAGCTATGGCTACACCTTC
.,.,TRBV11-1,TRBJ2-1,CASSLDSSLEQFF,TGTGCCAGCAGCTTAGACTCTAGTCTTGAGCAGTTCTTC
few,.,TRBV30,TRBJ1-5,CAWRSHSGLSNQPQHF,TGTGCCTGGAGATCCCACAGCGGGCTCAGCAATCAGCCCCAGCATTTT
.,TRBD2,TRBV20-1,TRBJ2-2,CSARIAGKNTGELFF,TGCAGTGCTCGGATAGCGGGCAAGAACACCGGGGAGCTGTTTTTT
.,.,TRBV30,TRBJ2-7,CAWSVFLGDEQYF,TGTGCCTGGAGTGTATTCCTTGGCGACGAGCAGTACTTC
many,TRBD1,TRBV20-1,TRBJ2-4,CSASDRGGGNIQYF,TGCAGTGCTAGCGACAGGGGTGGGGGAAACATTCAGTACTTC
.,TRBD1,TRBV7-9,TRBJ2-1,CASSLRDSSYNEQFF,TGTGCCAGCAGCTTAAGGGACAGCTCCTACAATGAGCAGTTCTTC
few,.,TRBV30,TRBJ2-7,CAWSLRILDEQYF,TGTGCCTGGAGTTTACGGATTTTGGACGAGCAGTACTTC
.,.,TRBV12-3/TRBV12-4,TRBJ2-1,CASAGATYNEQFF,TGTGCCAGCGCAGGGGCCACATACAATGAGCAGTTCTTC
once,.,TRBV20-1,TRBJ1-6,CSAIIGSYSSPLHF,TGCAGTGCCATTATCGGCTCCTATAGTTCACCCCTCCACTTT
.,TRBD2,TRBV7-2,TRBJ2-1,CASTLRLAVNYNEQFF,TGTGCCAGCACCCTCAGACTAGCGGTTAACTACAATGAGCAGTTCTTC
.,.,TRBV28,TRBJ1-3,CASSTKRTNSGNTIYF,TGTGCCAGCAGTACCAAACGGACTAACTCTGGAAACACCATATATTTT
few,.,TRBV29-1,TRBJ1-2,CSVESGASYGYTF,TGCAGCGTTGAGTCCGGGGCTAGCTATGGCTACACCTTC
few,.,TRBV27,TRBJ2-1,CASSSGHNEQFF,TGTGCCAGCAGTTCGGGGCACAATGAGCAGTTCTTC
.,TRBD2,TRBV4-3,TRBJ2-1,CASSQEFDRASGSHEQFF,TGCGCCAGCAGCCAAGAATTTGATAGGGCTAGCGGGAGCCATGAGCAGTTCTTC
many,.,TRBV28,TRBJ1-4,CASRSGELFF,TGTGCCAGCAGATCTGGGGAACTGTTTTTT
.,.,TRBV2,TRBJ1-4,CASSDRRMDEKLFF,TGTGCCAGCAGTGATCGGAGGATGGATGAAAAACTGTTTTTT
.,.,TRBV5-1,TRBJ1-1,CASSVRENTEAFF,TGCGCCAGCTCTGTGAGGGAGAACACTGAAGCTTTCTTT
many,.,TRBV5-1,TRBJ2-5,CASSPRDSETQYF,TGCGCCAGCAGCCCCAGGGATTCCGAGACCCAGTACTTC
many,TRBD2,TRBV5-1,TRBJ2-7,CASSLSGLAELEQYF,TGCGCCAGCAGCTTGTCCGGACTAGCGGAACTAGAGCAGTACTTC
.,TRBD2,TRBV30,TRBJ2-7,CAWRGMGLANTQQYF,TGTGCCTGGAGGGGAATGGGACTAGCGAATACACAGCAGTACTTC
.,.,TRBV7-8,TRBJ2-2,CASSLDVRAGELFF,TGTGCCAGCAGCTTAGACGTCAGGGCCGGGGAGCTGTTTTTT
.,TRBD2,TRBV7-6,TRBJ2-7,CASSPMPGTSGSNGYEQYF,TGTGCCAGCAGCCCAATGCCAGGGACTAGCGGGAGTAATGGCTACGAGCAGTACTTC
.,.,TRBV18,TRBJ2-3,CASSPYSRDTQYF,TGTGCCAGCTCACCGTACTCCCGGGATACGCAGTATTTT
.,.,TRBV4-3,TRBJ2-1,CASSQVPRGFDEQFF,TGCGCCAGCAGCCAAGTTCCAAGGGGCTTCGATGAGCAGTTCTTC
few,.,TRBV12-3/TRBV12-4,TRBJ2-1,CASSFIRGPTNEQFF,TGTGCCAGCAGTTTCATCAGGGGCCCTACAAATGAGCAGTTCTTC
few,.,TRBV3-1,TRBJ2-2,CASSPRHTGELFF,TGTGCCAGCAGCCCCAGGCACACCGGGGAGCTGTTTTTT
.,TRBD2,TRBV4-1,TRBJ2-1,CASSQKGLAGEGSSYNEQFF,TGCGCCAGCAGCCAAAAGGGACTAGCGGGAGAGGGATCGTCCTACAATGAGCAGTTCTTC
once,.,TRBV20-1,TRBJ1-5,CSARDRYRVSNQPQHF,TGCAGTGCTAGAGACCGCTACAGGGTTAGCAATCAGCCCCAGCATTTT
few,.,TRBV7-8,TRBJ1-6,CASSSLAAPISTLHF,TGTGCCAGCAGCTCCCTCGCGGCGCCTATTAGCACCCTCCACTTT
few,.,TRBV5-6,TRBJ2-7,CASSLGDGYYEQYF,TGTGCCAGCAGCTTGGGGGACGGCTACTACGAGCAGTACTTC
.,TRBD2,TRBV12-3/TRBV12-4,TRBJ2-3,CASSFGWAAGTDTQYF,TGTGCCAGCAGTTTCGGGTGGGCAGCGGGAACAGATACGCAGTATTTT
.,TRBD2,TRBV7-8,TRBJ2-3,CASSLARAGGSDTQYF,TGTGCCAGCAGCTTAGCGCGAGCGGGGGGTTCGGATACGCAGTATTTT
.,.,TRBV9,TRBJ2-1,CASSAQATRKELGDEQFF,TGTGCCAGCAGCGCCCAAGCCACCCGGAAGGAACTGGGAGATGAGCAGTTCTTC
.,TRBD2,TRBV4-2,TRBJ2-7,CASSQDGTSGSYEQYF,TGTGCCAGCAGCCAAGATGGGACTAGCGGCTCCTACGAGCAGTACTTC
once,.,TRBV20-1,TRBJ2-1,CSARRGGAGNEQFF,TGCAGTGCTAGGAGGGGGGGGGCCGGTAATGAGCAGTTCTTC
few,TRBD2,TRBV29-1,TRBJ2-1,CSAINLAGAAYNEQFF,TGCAGCGCAATCAACCTAGCGGGAGCGGCCTACAATGAGCAGTTCTTC
.,.,TRBV10-3,TRBJ1-2,CAISPQGFSYGYTF,TGTGCCATCAGTCCTCAGGGTTTTTCCTATGGCTACACCTTC
few,.,TRBV15,TRBJ2-7,CATSSELNEQYF,TGTGCCACCAGTTCCGAGCTAAACGAGCAGTACTTC
few,TRBD2,TRBV4-1,TRBJ2-5,CASSQDRGIAGDRETQYF,TGCGCCAGCAGCCAAGATCGGGGAATAGCGGGGGACCGAGAGACCCAGTACTTC
.,.,TRBV20-1,TRBJ1-1,CSARRSPNTEAFF,TGCAGTGCTCGCCGATCTCCGAACACTGAAGCTTTCTTT
.,.,TRBV10-3,TRBJ2-1,CAMGPGLGDEQFF,TGTGCCATGGGCCCTGGGCTCGGAGATGAGCAGTTCTTC
many,TRBD2,TRBV20-1,TRBJ2-7,CSARGLAGYKSYEQYF,TGCAGTGCTCGGGGACTAGCGGGGTACAAATCCTACGAGCAGTACTTC